This TCR beta chain is drawn from a study of T cells in tuberculosis. CDR1 is LGHNA and CDR2 is YSLEER in the germline V gene. With 1 base removed from V and 4 bases from J, the gap between germline ends came to 11 bases. The CDR3 loop spans 15 amino acids. Produced via immunoSEQ multiplex PCR; TCRdb's table is partial and in-frame only. The table includes around 32,000 clones, roughly 95% detected once. The V call is TRBV4-3, the J call TRBJ2-1; a possible D gene is TRBD1 (5 bases). The receptor's source is a donor between 10 and 29 years old with latent tuberculosis or without tuberculosis infection. The source material was PBMCs. This CDR3 reads CASSQGDRFYNEQFF. The CDR3 nucleotides are TGCGCCAGCAGCCAAGGAGACAGATTTTACAATGAGCAGTTCTTC.